This TCR beta chain was recorded in a study of blood T cell repertoires in COVID-19. This table comes from immunoSEQ multiplex PCR, and its TCRdb copy is limited to in-frame clones, with some not included. This sample has approximately 52,000 clones; around four fifths occur once, and the top ten carry approximately 12%. This clone occurred once. The sample consisted of peripheral blood. The receptor was derived from a woman of 80 years or more with acute or convalescent COVID-19.

The CDR3 is CSVERQGKPYEQYF. CDR3 bases: TGCAGCGTTGAACGACAGGGGAAACCCTACGAGCAGTACTTC. The rearrangement joins TRBV29-1 to TRBJ2-7, with 8 positions matching TRBD1. Trimming at V came to 2 bases and at J to 2 bases, leaving 5 bases not matched to a gene. Germline V lookup: CDR1 SQVTM, CDR2 ANQGSEA. This CDR3 region has 14 residues.